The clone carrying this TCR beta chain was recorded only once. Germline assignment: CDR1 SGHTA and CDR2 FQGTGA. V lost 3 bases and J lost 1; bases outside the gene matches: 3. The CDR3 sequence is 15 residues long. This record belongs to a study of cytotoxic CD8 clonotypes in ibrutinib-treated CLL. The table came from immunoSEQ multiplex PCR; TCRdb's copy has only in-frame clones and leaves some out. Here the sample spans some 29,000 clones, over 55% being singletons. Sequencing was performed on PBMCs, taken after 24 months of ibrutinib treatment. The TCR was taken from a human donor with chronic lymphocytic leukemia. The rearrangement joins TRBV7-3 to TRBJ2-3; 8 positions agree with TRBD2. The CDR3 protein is CASSFGGAGTDTQYF. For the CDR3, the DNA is TGTGCCAGCAGCTTCGGGGGGGCAGGCACAGATACGCAGTATTTT.